The 29 T cell receptor beta chains in this list originate from one sample, sequenced in a study of cytomegalovirus exposure and HLA in healthy donors. With 60 Vbeta and 13 Jbeta primers, the PCR was carried out. TCRdb's table, derived via immunoSEQ multiplex PCR, lists solely in-frame clones and lacks some. The repertoire holds approximately 120,000 clones, with 75% to 85% as singletons. Material for sequencing was PBMCs. All receptors come from a man aged 30 to 45 in good health and CMV-seropositive.

This chain joins TRBV19 and TRBJ1-1, with TRBD1 identical over 7 bases. Trimming at V came to 6 bases and at J to 1 base, leaving 8 bases not matched to a gene. Germline loops: CDR1 LNHDA, CDR2 SQIVND (reference sequence). The CDR3 is 15 amino acids. DNA for the CDR3: TGTGCCAGTAGACCAGGGGGGTTTGGGAACACTGAAGCTTTCTTT. Amino acid sequence: CASRPGGFGNTEAFF.

The chain has TRBV19 and TRBJ2-2; a possible D gene is TRBD1 (6 bases). The CDR3 length is 14 residues. CDR1 and CDR2 from the germline V gene are LNHDA and SQIVND (reference sequence). V was cut by 7 bases and J by 5 bases, with 14 bases left in between. The CDR3 DNA sequence: TGTGCCAGTAAGGGGGACATTTTTACCGGGGAGCTGTTTTTT. As protein: CASKGDIFTGELFF.

The chain has TRBV6-1 and TRBJ1-5; D gene uncertain. The CDR3 loop spans 15 amino acids. Germline CDR1 MNHNS, CDR2 SASEGT. Trimming stripped 10 bases from V and 4 bases from J, with 20 bases between. CDR3 DNA: TGTGCCACTGGACTGACGGGTGAATGGAATCAGCCCCAGCATTTT. Translated: CATGLTGEWNQPQHF.

In DNA form, the CDR3 reads TGTGCCAGCAACGGGGTCAGCTCCTACAATGAGCAGTTCTTC. It translates to CASNGVSSYNEQFF. The chain employs TRBV7-2 and TRBJ2-1; D is perhaps TRBD2 (5 bases). The CDR3 extends over 14 amino acids. V dropped 7 bases and J dropped 0 bases, with 10 bases sitting between them. Germline CDR1 is SGHTA and CDR2 is FQGNSA.

The chain recombines TRBV10-2 with TRBJ1-3; D is ambiguous. This CDR3 has 11 residues. V gave up 7 bases and J gave up 4 bases, with 5 bases separating them. Germline loops: CDR1 WSHSY, CDR2 SAAADI. CDR3 region: CASMAGNTIYF. CDR3 nucleotides: TGCGCCAGCATGGCCGGAAACACCATATATTTT.

This clone was counted between two and nine times. The chain recombines TRBV10-2 with TRBJ1-1; no firm D call. The CDR3 sequence is 13 residues long. V shed 6 bases and J shed 8 bases, with 16 bases lying between them. The germline V gene has CDR1 WSHSY and CDR2 SAAADI. DNA of the CDR3: TGCGCCAGCAGGGATCGGCGGGGTTACGAAGCTTTCTTT. Its protein is CASRDRRGYEAFF.

This clone has only a few counts. The chain employs TRBV29-1 and TRBJ2-7; D might be TRBD2 (6 bases). Germline-derived CDR1 and CDR2 are SQVTM and ANQGSEA. The length of the CDR3 is 12 residues. The CDR3 region has the DNA TGCAGTGCCGGGAGACGCTCCTACGAGCAGTACTTC. This codes for CSAGRRSYEQYF.

The rearrangement joins TRBV4-1 to TRBJ2-1; TRBD2 matches 15 bases. Germline loops: CDR1 MGHRA, CDR2 YSYEKL. V trimming: 4 bases; J trimming: 4 bases; junction bases outside the gene matches: 5. The CDR3 contains 17 residues. CDR3: CASSPGLAGGRYNEQFF. The DNA for the CDR3 is TGCGCCAGCAGCCCAGGACTAGCGGGGGGGCGTTACAATGAGCAGTTCTTC.

This clone has more than one count but fewer than ten. This rearrangement joins TRBV29-1 to TRBJ2-5, with D possibly matching TRBD1 (5 bases). The germline V and J ends were trimmed by 6 bases and 2 bases, with 10 bases remaining between them. The germline CDR1 and CDR2 sequences are SQVTM and ANQGSEA. The CDR3 consists of 12 residues. For the CDR3, the DNA is TGCAGCGTCGACAGTTTACAAGAGACCCAGTACTTC. Translation: CSVDSLQETQYF.

The J gene is TRBJ2-2, the V gene TRBV9; no clear D gene. The CDR3 loop spans 12 amino acids. The germline V and J ends were trimmed by 3 bases and 6 bases, with 6 bases remaining between them. The germline CDR1 and CDR2 sequences are SGDLS and YYNGEE. Written as DNA, the CDR3 is TGTGCCAGCAGCGCGGTTTCCGGGGAGCTGTTTTTT. Amino acids: CASSAVSGELFF.

The chain carries TRBV25-1 and TRBJ1-1, with D perhaps matching TRBD1 (5 bases). V lost 4 bases to trimming and J lost 9 bases, with 12 bases between them. The germline V gene encodes CDR1 MGHDK and CDR2 SYGVNS. The CDR3 contains 12 residues. The CDR3 here is CASSAGHGQAFF. The CDR3, as DNA: TGTGCCAGCAGTGCAGGACATGGTCAAGCTTTCTTT. Supplemented by reference TRBV25-1 and TRBJ1-1, the full variable domain reads EADIYQTPRYLVIGTGKKITLECSQTMGHDKMYWYQQDPGMELHLIHYSYGVNSTEKGDLSSESTVSRIRTEHFPLTLESARPSHTSQYLCASSAGHGQAFFGQGTRLTVV.

The chain combines TRBV9 with TRBJ1-1; 8 bases line up with TRBD1. The junction had 12 bases not matched to a gene; V was cut back by 0 bases and J by 2 bases. Germline-derived CDR1 and CDR2 are SGDLS and YYNGEE. The CDR3 totals 18 residues. CDR3 in DNA: TGTGCCAGCAGCGTAGAGGTAGGACAGGGAGACGGAAACACTGAAGCTTTCTTT. Translated, it gives CASSVEVGQGDGNTEAFF.

V usage is TRBV5-1 and J usage is TRBJ2-3; no definite D call. Trimming shortened V by 1 base and J by 1 base, and 7 bases separated the two germline ends. The CDR3 sequence is 14 residues long. Germline V CDR1 and CDR2: SGHRS, YFSETQ. CDR3 sequence reads: CASSLNAGTDTQYF. The CDR3 DNA reads as TGCGCCAGCAGCTTGAATGCGGGCACAGATACGCAGTATTTT.

CDR3 protein: CASSLVQGSYEQYF. CDR3 bases: TGCGCCAGCAGCTTGGTACAGGGCTCCTACGAGCAGTACTTC. The chain joins TRBV5-1 to TRBJ2-7; D may be TRBD1 (6 bases). The CDR3 has 14 amino acids. Germline-derived CDR1 and CDR2 are SGHRS and YFSETQ. Trimming pared 0 bases from V and 0 bases from J, leaving 7 bases between.

The gene calls are TRBV5-1 and TRBJ2-7, with D unresolved. Trimming took off 0 bases at V and 2 bases at J, with 6 bases between the two ends. The CDR3 has 13 residues. Germline values: CDR1 SGHRS, CDR2 YFSETQ. The CDR3 loop reads CASSLERTYEQYF. The DNA for the CDR3 is TGCGCCAGCAGCTTGGAGAGGACCTACGAGCAGTACTTC.

The chain joins TRBV6-5 to TRBJ1-5; 10 nucleotides agree with TRBD1. Germline assignment: CDR1 MNHEY and CDR2 SVGAGI. Trimming removed 6 bases from V and 6 bases from J; junction bases left unmatched: 5. The CDR3 has 14 amino acids. In DNA, the CDR3 is TGTGCCAGCAGCGGGACAGGGGAAATTCAGCCCCAGCATTTT. Translation gives CASSGTGEIQPQHF.

V usage is TRBV7-2 and J usage is TRBJ1-6, with 7 bases lining up with TRBD1. This CDR3 has 14 residues. The germline V gene encodes CDR1 SGHTA and CDR2 FQGNSA. V was clipped by 5 bases and J by 7 bases; unmatched bases: 5. The CDR3 sequence is CASSRGQQNSPLHF. CDR3 nucleotides: TGTGCCAGCAGCAGGGGACAGCAAAATTCACCCCTCCACTTT.

The V call is TRBV29-1, the J call TRBJ1-1; 10 bases match TRBD1. The CDR3 has 16 amino acids. Trimming cost V 0 bases and J 3 bases; bases outside gene matches: 7. Germline CDR1 SQVTM, CDR2 ANQGSEA. The DNA of the CDR3 is TGCAGCGTTGAAGACTTAACCGGGACAGGGGACACTGAAGCTTTCTTT. Protein product: CSVEDLTGTGDTEAFF.

The chain uses TRBV10-3 and TRBJ1-6, with a possible D match to TRBD1 (6 bases). This CDR3 spans 15 amino acids. The ends were cut back, 6 bases at V and 4 bases at J, with 13 bases in the middle. Germline lookup yields CDR1 ENHRY and CDR2 SYGVKD. In DNA, the CDR3 is TGTGCCATCAGATCCCGAACAGGGTATAATTCACCCCTCCACTTT. Translation: CAIRSRTGYNSPLHF.

This chain uses TRBV19 with TRBJ2-7; D is uncertain. V was shortened by 4 bases and J by 0 bases, with 7 bases between the two germline ends. Germline V gene sequence: CDR1 LNHDA, CDR2 SQIVND (reference sequence). The CDR3 length is 13 residues. The CDR3 DNA follows: TGTGCCAGTAGTACGCTCAGCTCCTACGAGCAGTACTTC. As protein: CASSTLSSYEQYF. The entire variable domain, with the rest obtained from reference TRBV19 and TRBJ2-7, is as follows: DGGITQSPKYLFRKEGQNVTLSCEQNLNHDAMYWYRQDPGQGLRLIYYSQIVNDFQKGDIAEGYSVSREKKESFPLTVTSAQKNPTAFYLCASSTLSSYEQYFGPGTRLTVT.

The gene calls are TRBV19 and TRBJ2-2, with D perhaps TRBD2 (5 bases). With 5 bases removed from V and 7 bases from J, the gap between germline ends came to 14 bases. The CDR3 loop spans 14 amino acids. In germline, CDR1 is LNHDA, CDR2 SQIVND (reference sequence). The CDR3 protein is CASSLSSSFGELFF. CDR3 bases: TGTGCCAGTAGTCTCAGCTCTAGCTTCGGGGAGCTGTTTTTT.

This rearrangement joins TRBV6-1 to TRBJ1-1; 10 bases line up with TRBD1. The V and J ends lost 4 bases and 3 bases, in that order; junction bases with no gene match: 8. CDR3 length: 16 residues. Germline loops: CDR1 MNHNS, CDR2 SASEGT. The CDR3, as DNA: TGTGCCAGCAGTGCCGGGACAGGGGCGGGGGACACTGAAGCTTTCTTT. Translation gives CASSAGTGAGDTEAFF.

This chain connects TRBV29-1 to TRBJ1-5; the D is unclear. V lost 4 bases and J lost 1, with 8 bases in between. The CDR3 has 13 residues. Per germline, CDR1 SQVTM and CDR2 ANQGSEA. In nucleotides, the CDR3 is TGCAGCGTTGGAGAATCGAGCAATCAGCCCCAGCATTTT. This gives the protein CSVGESSNQPQHF.

DNA of the CDR3: TGTGCCAGTAGTATAGTCGGCAGGCTATATGGCTACACCTTC. Encoded protein: CASSIVGRLYGYTF. The chain carries TRBV19 and TRBJ1-2; no firm D call. V was clipped by 1 base and J by 5 bases, with 11 bases between them. Germline CDR1 and CDR2: LNHDA and SQIVND (reference sequence). The CDR3 has 14 residues.

For this clone: A read error may produce the germline difference seen at one junction end. The chain combines TRBV6-5 with TRBJ1-1, with 7 positions matching TRBD1. The CDR3 loop spans 13 amino acids. The germline V gene has CDR1 MNHEY and CDR2 SVGAGI. CDR3 region: CASTYQGGAEAFF. DNA of the CDR3: TGTGCCAGCACTTACCAGGGGGGCGCTGAAGCTTTCTTT.

This clone came up a few times. Distinct nucleotide sequences in the sample also encode this CDR3. This rearrangement joins TRBV29-1 to TRBJ2-3, with D tentatively TRBD2 (5 bases). This CDR3 region has 15 residues. CDR1 is SQVTM, CDR2 ANQGSEA, per germline. For the CDR3, the DNA is TGCAGTGTCGGCGCGCGGGCCCCCGACACAGATACGCAGTATTTT. It translates to CSVGARAPDTDTQYF.

The chain joins TRBV7-3 to TRBJ2-1; 7 bases agree with TRBD2. The germline V gene has CDR1 SGHTA and CDR2 FQGTGA. CDR3 length equals 13 residues. V shed 7 bases, J shed 5 bases, and the junction held 5 bases outside the gene matches. CDR3 protein: CASNEGTNNEQFF. In DNA form, the CDR3 reads TGTGCCAGCAACGAGGGGACTAACAATGAGCAGTTCTTC.

This sequence joins TRBV6-1 and TRBJ2-5; TRBD1 aligns across 7 bases. After removal of 6 bases from V and 1 base from J, the junction contained 5 bases not matched to a gene. CDR1 is MNHNS and CDR2 is SASEGT in the germline V gene. The CDR3 loop spans 14 amino acids. CDR3 loop: CASRANRGQETQYF. The CDR3 region has the DNA TGTGCCAGCAGGGCTAACAGGGGCCAAGAGACCCAGTACTTC.

In regard to this clone: One junction end disagrees with the germline gene, perhaps due to a read error. The chain recombines TRBV9 with TRBJ2-2; a weak D match, TRBD1 (6 bases). The germline V gene has CDR1 SGDLS and CDR2 YYNGEE. There are 15 residues in the CDR3. CDR3 DNA: TGTGTCAGCAGCCGAGGACAGAAACACACCGGGGAGCTGTTTTTT. Translating gives CVSSRGQKHTGELFF.